What follows are 26 T cell receptor beta chains derived from one specimen sequenced in a study of early T cells in non-severe SARS-CoV-2 infection. TCRdb redid the calling of the 5' RACE reads with MiXCR, one entry per CDR3 protein. Of over 90,000 distinct CDR3 sequences listed, around 13% are singletons. Sequenced material: whole blood. The receptor set was obtained from an adult who was a healthcare worker with PCR-confirmed SARS-CoV-2 infection or an uninfected control (not recorded which).

CDR3 coding DNA: TGCAGTGCTAGGGCAGTGAACACTGAAGCTTTCTTT. Translated: CSARAVNTEAFF. The chain is built from TRBV20-1 and TRBJ1-1; no clear D gene. Looked up from germline, CDR1 is DFQATT and CDR2 is SNEGSKA (reference sequence). The V gene lost 3 bases and the J gene lost 0 bases, with 5 bases spanning the gap. The CDR3 spans 12 residues.

Only a few counts were recorded for this clonotype. This sequence joins TRBV18 and TRBJ2-1; D may be TRBD1 or TRBD2 (5 bases each). This CDR3 has 16 amino acids. The V gene lost 3 bases and the J gene lost 6 bases, with 18 bases spanning the gap. Germline-derived CDR1 and CDR2 are KGHSH and LQKENI. In DNA form, the CDR3 reads TGTGCCAGCTCACCCCCAGGGCGGAGGATTTTCAATGAGCAGTTCTTC. Translated: CASSPPGRRIFNEQFF.

This chain connects TRBV29-1 to TRBJ1-1; D not resolved. The V end lost 6 bases, the J end lost 0 bases, and 11 bases lay between the germline ends. CDR1 is SQVTM and CDR2 is ANQGSEA in the germline V gene. The CDR3 runs 13 residues. CDR3 DNA sequence: TGCAGCGTAAAACTTACTATGAACACTGAAGCTTTCTTT. It yields the protein CSVKLTMNTEAFF.

V is TRBV20-1 and J is TRBJ1-5; D gene unclear. In germline, CDR1 is DFQATT, CDR2 SNEGSKA (reference sequence). This CDR3 region has 14 residues. Trimming took off 0 bases at V and 1 base at J, with 7 bases between the two ends. The CDR3 DNA reads TGCAGTGCTAGAGATGGTGGGAGCAATCAGCCCCAGCATTTT. Translation: CSARDGGSNQPQHF.

This clonotype showed up many times. The rearrangement joins TRBV6-2 or TRBV6-3 to TRBJ2-4; TRBD1 or TRBD2 may be the D gene (5 bases each). Germline lookup yields CDR1 MNHEY and CDR2 SVGEGT. Trimming cost V 3 bases and J 7 bases, with 10 bases left between them. The CDR3 is 13 residues long. In nucleotides, the CDR3 is TGTGCCAGCAGTTATATTGAGGGGAACATTCAGTACTTC. Protein: CASSYIEGNIQYF.

This rearrangement joins TRBV15 to TRBJ1-4; D gene uncertain. Germline CDR1 and CDR2: LNHNV and YYDKDF (reference sequence). Trimming took off 1 base at V and 0 bases at J, with 9 bases between the two ends. This CDR3 spans 16 amino acids. The CDR3 DNA follows: TGTGCCACCAGCAGAGTACCGACAACAACTAATGAAAAACTGTTTTTT. It yields the protein CATSRVPTTTNEKLFF.

This clonotype occurred a few times. The chain employs TRBV29-1 and TRBJ2-1; TRBD2 agrees at 7 bases. CDR1 and CDR2 from the germline V gene are SQVTM and ANQGSEA. The junction had 8 bases not matched to a gene; V was cut back by 4 bases and J by 5 bases. The CDR3 consists of 14 residues. CDR3 residues: CSVAWREWDNEQFF. The CDR3 nucleotides read TGCAGCGTTGCTTGGCGGGAGTGGGACAATGAGCAGTTCTTC.

This clonotype was counted ten times or more. The chain combines TRBV28 with TRBJ2-7, with D perhaps matching TRBD2 (6 bases). CDR1 MDHEN and CDR2 SYDVKM come from the germline V gene. V lost 1 base and J lost 6, with 19 bases in between. CDR3 size: 16 residues. CDR3 in amino acids: CASSLSRGIRSREQYF. The CDR3 region has the DNA TGTGCCAGCAGTTTATCACGCGGGATAAGGTCCCGCGAGCAGTACTTC.

The chain has TRBV15 and TRBJ2-3, with 9 bases fitting TRBD1. Losses at the gene ends were 8 bases for V and 3 bases for J; bases not matched to a gene: 6. CDR1 and CDR2 (germline): LNHNV, YYDKDF (reference sequence). The CDR3 extends over 14 amino acids. Written as DNA, the CDR3 is TGTGCCACCGGGACAGGGACCCTAACAGATACGCAGTATTTT. This translates into CATGTGTLTDTQYF.

In this sample, this clonotype turned up many times. The chain joins TRBV28 to TRBJ1-6, with TRBD1 identical over 8 bases. The CDR3 loop spans 15 amino acids. The V and J ends lost 1 base and 9 bases, in that order; junction bases with no gene match: 5. The V gene's germline CDR1 is MDHEN and CDR2 SYDVKM. The CDR3 coding sequence is TGTGCCAGCAGTTTATTTGGGACAGGACGTTCACCCCTCCACTTT. It encodes CASSLFGTGRSPLHF. Full variable domain (remainder filled in from reference TRBV28 and TRBJ1-6): DVKVTQSSRYLVKRTGEKVFLECVQDMDHENMFWYRQDPGLGLRLIYFSYDVKMKEKGDIPEGYSVSREKKERFSLILESASTNQTSMYLCASSLFGTGRSPLHFGNGTRLTVT.

This clonotype appeared many times. The CDR3 bases are TGTGCCAGCAGCTTAGAGGGGAACGAGCAGTACTTC. Protein: CASSLEGNEQYF. The chain joins TRBV7-9 to TRBJ2-7, with D tentatively TRBD1 (5 bases). V was cut by 1 base and J by 5 bases, with 6 bases left in between. The germline CDR1 and CDR2 sequences are SEHNR and FQNEAQ (reference sequence). The CDR3 loop spans 12 amino acids. The complete variable domain, with remaining parts taken from reference TRBV7-9 and TRBJ2-7, reads DTGVSQNPRHKITKRGQNVTFRCDPISEHNRLYWYRQTLGQGPEFLTYFQNEAQLEKSRLLSDRFSAERPKGSFSTLEIQRTEQGDSAMYLCASSLEGNEQYFGPGTRLTVT.

The chain employs TRBV2 and TRBJ2-7, with no clear D. CDR1 and CDR2 (germline): SNHLY, FYNNEI. This CDR3 region has 11 residues. V lost 4 bases to trimming and J lost 3 bases, with 4 bases between them. The CDR3 loop reads CASSVNYEQYF. CDR3 sequence (DNA): TGTGCCAGCAGTGTAAACTACGAGCAGTACTTC.

The chain links TRBV28 to TRBJ2-3; no reliable D call. From germline, CDR1 is MDHEN and CDR2 SYDVKM. The V end was cut by 7 bases, the J end by 7 bases, with 12 bases between. The CDR3 length is 12 residues. DNA of the CDR3: TGTGCCAGCACGCCTAGTCAGAATACGCAGTATTTT. Translation: CASTPSQNTQYF.

This clonotype was found many times. The chain joins TRBV7-2 to TRBJ2-1; TRBD2 agrees at 11 bases. Germline-derived CDR1 and CDR2 are SGHTA and FQGNSA. The V gene end was trimmed by 9 bases and the J gene end by 5 bases; junction bases not matched to a gene: 12. CDR3 length equals 16 residues. CDR3 sequence reads: CASIRDLAGGNNEQFF. CDR3 in DNA: TGTGCCAGTATCCGCGACCTAGCGGGAGGAAACAATGAGCAGTTCTTC. Looking up the rest from reference TRBV7-2 and TRBJ2-1 gives the full variable domain: GAGVSQSPSNKVTEKGKDVELRCDPISGHTALYWYRQSLGQGLEFLIYFQGNSAPDKSGLPSDRFSAERTGGSVSTLTIQRTQQEDSAVYLCASIRDLAGGNNEQFFGPGTRLTVL.

The V call is TRBV7-3, the J call TRBJ2-2; 7 positions agree with TRBD2. From germline, CDR1 is SGHTA and CDR2 FQGTGA. This CDR3 region has 12 residues. The V segment lost 5 bases and the J segment 8 bases; nucleotides outside the gene matches: 2. CDR3 amino acids: CASSTLAGELFF. The CDR3 DNA reads as TGTGCCAGCAGCACACTAGCGGGGGAGCTGTTTTTT.

This clonotype showed up just a few times. The genes are TRBV10-3 and TRBJ2-3, with D uncertain. The length of the CDR3 is 13 residues. Between the trimmed V and J ends, which lost 8 bases and 1 base, there was a span of 10 bases. CDR1 ENHRY and CDR2 SYGVKD come from the germline V gene. The CDR3 here is CAIGSAGTDTQYF. CDR3 bases: TGTGCCATCGGATCCGCGGGCACAGATACGCAGTATTTT.

The chain recombines TRBV11-2 with TRBJ2-1, with D hard to call. The CDR3 contains 14 residues. Germline CDR1 and CDR2: SGHAT and FQNNGV. Trimming removed 7 bases from V and 6 bases from J, with 16 bases in between. CDR3 sequence: CASTTVKGINEQFF. As DNA, the CDR3 is TGTGCCAGCACCACAGTCAAGGGAATCAATGAGCAGTTCTTC. The whole variable domain, filled in from reference TRBV11-2 and TRBJ2-1, reads EAGVAQSPRYKIIEKRQSVAFWCNPISGHATLYWYQQILGQGPKLLIQFQNNGVVDDSQLPKDRFSAERLKGVDSTLKIQPAKLEDSAVYLCASTTVKGINEQFFGPGTRLTVL.

The chain carries TRBV7-2 and TRBJ2-3, with unresolved D. Germline V gene data show CDR1 as SGHTA and CDR2 as FQGNSA. There are 14 residues in the CDR3. Trimming cost V 1 base and J 2 bases, with 7 bases left between them. This chain's CDR3 is CASSLGIYTDTQYF. The CDR3 bases are TGTGCCAGCAGCTTAGGCATCTACACAGATACGCAGTATTTT.

This clonotype was counted at least ten times. The chain combines TRBV5-1 with TRBJ1-1, with D perhaps TRBD1 (5 bases). Trimming cost V 7 bases and J 3 bases, with 13 bases left between them. The CDR3 is 13 residues long. Per the germline V gene, CDR1 is SGHRS and CDR2 is YFSETQ. For the CDR3, the DNA is TGCGCCAGCTGCAGGGTAGGGCACACTGAAGCTTTCTTT. Translated, it gives CASCRVGHTEAFF. The full variable domain, completed using reference TRBV5-1 and TRBJ1-1, is KAGVTQTPRYLIKTRGQQVTLSCSPISGHRSVSWYQQTPGQGLQFLFEYFSETQRNKGNFPGRFSGRQFSNSRSEMNVSTLELGDSALYLCASCRVGHTEAFFGQGTRLTVV.

Ten or more counts support this clonotype. The genes are TRBV20-1 and TRBJ1-5; D unclear. There are 12 residues in the CDR3. Germline V gene sequence: CDR1 DFQATT, CDR2 SNEGSKA (reference sequence). V lost 6 bases to trimming and J lost 6 bases, with 12 bases between them. The CDR3 loop reads CSAAYSSQPQHF. CDR3 coding DNA: TGCAGTGCAGCTTACAGTAGTCAGCCCCAGCATTTT.

This clonotype was seen more than once but under ten times. The chain combines TRBV20-1 with TRBJ1-5; 8 nucleotides match TRBD1. Germline V gives CDR1 DFQATT, CDR2 SNEGSKA (reference sequence). J was trimmed by 1 base and V by 5 bases; bases with no gene match: 4. CDR3 length: 14 amino acids. The CDR3 bases are TGCAGTGCTGTGACAGGGGACAGCAATCAGCCCCAGCATTTT. As protein: CSAVTGDSNQPQHF.

This clonotype was detected ten times or more. The rearrangement joins TRBV9 to TRBJ2-5; 9 bases are shared with TRBD1. V shed 0 bases, J shed 3 bases, and the junction held 3 bases outside the gene matches. Germline V gene data show CDR1 as SGDLS and CDR2 as YYNGEE. The CDR3 extends over 15 amino acids. This chain's CDR3 is CASSVAGTGKETQYF. The CDR3 nucleotides are TGTGCCAGCAGCGTAGCCGGGACAGGGAAAGAGACCCAGTACTTC.

V is TRBV19 and J is TRBJ1-2; tentative D call: TRBD1 (6 bases). CDR1 and CDR2 (germline): LNHDA, SQIVND (reference sequence). The V end lost 11 bases, the J end lost 4 bases, and 14 bases lay between the germline ends. This CDR3 has 12 amino acids. The CDR3, as DNA: TGTGCCGTTTCCGGGACAACCTATGGCTACACCTTC. As protein: CAVSGTTYGYTF.

This chain uses TRBV10-2 with TRBJ2-7, with a possible D match to TRBD2 (6 bases). V was trimmed by 10 bases and J by 2 bases, leaving 21 bases between them. The CDR3 is 15 residues long. Germline CDR1 reads WSHSY; CDR2 reads SAAADI. The CDR3 sequence: CAISGDGGATYEQYF. The CDR3 DNA follows: TGCGCCATCTCCGGGGACGGCGGGGCAACCTACGAGCAGTACTTC.

V usage is TRBV6-1 and J usage is TRBJ2-3; 9 nucleotides agree with TRBD1. The germline gives CDR1 MNHNS, CDR2 SASEGT. The CDR3 loop spans 15 amino acids. After removal of 1 base from V and 2 bases from J, the junction contained 1 base not matched to a gene. The CDR3 loop is CASSEGTGDTDTQYF. Written as DNA, the CDR3 is TGTGCCAGCAGTGAAGGGACAGGGGACACAGATACGCAGTATTTT.

The table lists this clonotype with many counts. The chain joins TRBV30 to TRBJ2-7; D remains ambiguous. CDR3 size: 12 residues. The germline CDR1 and CDR2 sequences are GTSNPN and SVGIG (reference sequence). Between the trimmed V and J ends, which lost 3 bases and 3 bases, there was a span of 9 bases. The CDR3 region has the DNA TGTGCCTGGAGGGTGAACAGCTACGAGCAGTACTTC. Amino acid sequence: CAWRVNSYEQYF.